This paragraph covers one T cell receptor (beta chain) sequence. The antigen is unknown. The sample comes from a study of T-cell memory formation after mild COVID-19. TCRdb called the 5' RACE reads again in MiXCR, with one record for every CDR3 protein. The repertoire holds some 450,000 distinct CDR3 sequences, with roughly 18% as singletons. Germline assignment: CDR1 MNHNS and CDR2 SASEGT. CDR3 length: 13 residues. The V end was cut by 3 bases, the J end by 7 bases, with 10 bases between. Study-wide points: A balance of CD4 and CD8 characterized clones contracting day 15 to 85, whereas later expanders leaned CD4+. Several responding clones turned up in pre-infection memory, indicating that cross-reactive memory may have taken part. CD4+ contracting clones were found mainly in CM and EM, and CD8+ ones in EMRA.

This rearrangement joins TRBV6-1 to TRBJ2-1, with D hard to call. The receptor was derived from a man younger than 30 who had mild COVID-19 (a few samples of this study predate the infection). Cell type and time point are not known. Material: PBMCs or a T cell subset sorted from them (not recorded which). CDR3 sequence reads: CASSEAYENEQFF. In DNA form, the CDR3 reads TGTGCCAGCAGTGAGGCGTACGAGAATGAGCAGTTCTTC.